This T cell receptor (beta chain) emerged from a study of T cells in localized non-small cell lung cancer. Regarding the study as a whole: Uninvolved adjacent lung showed higher T cell clonality than tumor. The appearance of a median 57 of the top 100 tumor clones was seen in adjacent lung. Longer overall survival associated with higher blood T cell density; shorter survival with higher adjacent-lung clonality. Sequencing was restricted to one tumor region; therefore, heterogeneity remains possible.

In the case of this clone: The antigen is undetermined.

Here immunoSEQ multiplex PCR was the method, and the copy in TCRdb shows in-frame clones only, minus some. The sample holds 2,300 or so clones, approximately 30% seen once. The receptor was isolated from a man aged 40 to 69 with stage III squamous cell lung carcinoma. Specimen: lung tumor tissue, collected before any cancer treatment.

The CDR3 sequence: CASSFQGRGTEAFF. DNA of the CDR3: TGTGCCAGTAGTTTCCAGGGGAGGGGCACTGAAGCTTTCTTT. The rearrangement links TRBV19 to TRBJ1-1, with a possible D match to TRBD1 (6 bases). This CDR3 spans 14 amino acids. V lost 5 bases and J 4 bases, leaving 14 bases between the germline ends. Germline loops: CDR1 LNHDA, CDR2 SQIVND (reference sequence). Filled out from reference TRBV19 and TRBJ1-1, the complete variable domain reads DGGITQSPKYLFRKEGQNVTLSCEQNLNHDAMYWYRQDPGQGLRLIYYSQIVNDFQKGDIAEGYSVSREKKESFPLTVTSAQKNPTAFYLCASSFQGRGTEAFFGQGTRLTVV.